The present entry profiles one T cell receptor beta chain with its context. Its antigen remains unknown. Amplification used 60 Vbeta primers and 13 Jbeta primers. The method was immunoSEQ multiplex PCR; TCRdb's version includes in-frame clones alone and lacks a portion of them. The sample features tens of thousands of clones, with approximately 1.7% in its top ten. This record belongs to a study of cytomegalovirus exposure and HLA in healthy donors. General study findings and limits: Many donors shared some public TCRs, even though most TCR sequences were rare. The classifier reportedly diagnosed cytomegalovirus status with high sensitivity and specificity. TCR beta V- and J-gene trimming, according to a later analysis, was linked to a missense DCLRE1C variant.

This CDR3 has 14 amino acids. From germline, CDR1 is MNHEY and CDR2 SVGAGI. The J segment lost 9 bases and the V segment lost 4 bases, leaving 4 bases of the junction unmatched. The source is a woman aged 25 to 45 in good health and CMV-seronegative. Sequencing was performed on PBMCs. This chain joins TRBV6-5 and TRBJ2-4, with 12 nucleotides matching TRBD2. The CDR3 region has the DNA TGTGCCAGCAGTTCGGGACTAGCGGGTGGCATTCAGTACTTC. Residues: CASSSGLAGGIQYF.